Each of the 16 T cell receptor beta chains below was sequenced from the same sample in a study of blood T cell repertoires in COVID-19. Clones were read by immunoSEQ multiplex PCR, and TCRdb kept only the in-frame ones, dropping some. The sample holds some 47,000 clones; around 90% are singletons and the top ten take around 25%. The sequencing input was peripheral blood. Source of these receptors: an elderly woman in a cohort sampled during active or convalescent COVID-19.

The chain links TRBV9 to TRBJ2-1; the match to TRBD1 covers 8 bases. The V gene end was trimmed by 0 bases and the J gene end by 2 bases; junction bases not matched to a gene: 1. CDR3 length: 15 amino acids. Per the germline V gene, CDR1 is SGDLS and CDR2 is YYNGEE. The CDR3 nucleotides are TGTGCCAGCAGCGTAGCAGGGGGCCCCTACAATGAGCAGTTCTTC. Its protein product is CASSVAGGPYNEQFF.

CDR3: CASSVDVGPVYGYTF. The CDR3 DNA reads as TGTGCCAGCAGCGTAGATGTGGGGCCGGTCTATGGCTACACCTTC. This chain connects TRBV9 to TRBJ1-2, with D perhaps matching TRBD1 (5 bases). Trimming took off 0 bases at V and 4 bases at J, with 13 bases between the two ends. Looked up from germline, CDR1 is SGDLS and CDR2 is YYNGEE. CDR3 size: 15 residues.

The CDR3 protein is CASSPTDRATEAFF. The CDR3 DNA sequence: TGTGCCAGCAGCCCGACCGACAGGGCCACTGAAGCTTTCTTT. The gene calls are TRBV3-1 (or the pseudogene TRBV3-2) and TRBJ1-1; 7 positions agree with TRBD1. V was clipped by 4 bases and J by 4 bases; unmatched bases: 6. Germline V gene sequence: CDR1 LGHDT, CDR2 YNNKEL (reference sequence). This CDR3 spans 14 amino acids.

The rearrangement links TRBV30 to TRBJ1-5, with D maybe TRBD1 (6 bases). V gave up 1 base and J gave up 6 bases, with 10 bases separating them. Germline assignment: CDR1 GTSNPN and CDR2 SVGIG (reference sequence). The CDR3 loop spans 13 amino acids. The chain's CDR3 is CAWSEQGTQPQHF. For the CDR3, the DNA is TGTGCCTGGAGTGAGCAGGGGACTCAGCCCCAGCATTTT.

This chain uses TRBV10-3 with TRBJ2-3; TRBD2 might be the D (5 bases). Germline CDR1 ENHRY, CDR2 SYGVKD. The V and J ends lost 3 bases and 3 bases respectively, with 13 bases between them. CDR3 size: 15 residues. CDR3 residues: CAISDDYRATDTQYF. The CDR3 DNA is TGTGCCATCAGTGACGACTACCGGGCGACAGATACGCAGTATTTT.

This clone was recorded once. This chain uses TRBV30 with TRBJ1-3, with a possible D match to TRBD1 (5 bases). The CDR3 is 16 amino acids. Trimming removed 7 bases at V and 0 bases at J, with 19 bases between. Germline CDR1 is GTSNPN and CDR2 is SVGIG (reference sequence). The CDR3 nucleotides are TGTGCCTACATACCGGGACTAACACCCTCTGGAAACACCATATATTTT. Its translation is CAYIPGLTPSGNTIYF.

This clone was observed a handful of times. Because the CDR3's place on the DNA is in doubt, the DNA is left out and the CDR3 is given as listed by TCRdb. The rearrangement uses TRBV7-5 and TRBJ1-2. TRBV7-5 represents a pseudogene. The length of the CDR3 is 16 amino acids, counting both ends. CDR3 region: CARSLGTMATPSVLPF.

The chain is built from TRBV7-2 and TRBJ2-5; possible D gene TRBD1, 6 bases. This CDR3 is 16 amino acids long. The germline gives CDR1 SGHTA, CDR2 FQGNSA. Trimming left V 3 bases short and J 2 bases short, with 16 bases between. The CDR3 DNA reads TGTGCCAGCAGCTTGGTACAGGGCCCGCCGCAAGAGACCCAGTACTTC. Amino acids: CASSLVQGPPQETQYF.

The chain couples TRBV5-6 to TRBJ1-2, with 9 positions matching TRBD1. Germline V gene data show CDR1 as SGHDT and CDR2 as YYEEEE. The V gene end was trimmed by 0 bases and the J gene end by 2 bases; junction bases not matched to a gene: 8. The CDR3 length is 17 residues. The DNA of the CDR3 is TGTGCCAGCAGCTTGGGGGGGACAGGGAAGATAAACTATGGCTACACCTTC. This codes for CASSLGGTGKINYGYTF. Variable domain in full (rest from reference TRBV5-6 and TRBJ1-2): DAGVTQSPTHLIKTRGQQVTLRCSPKSGHDTVSWYQQALGQGPQFIFQYYEEEERQRGNFPDRFSGHQFPNYSSELNVNALLLGDSALYLCASSLGGTGKINYGYTFGSGTRLTVV.

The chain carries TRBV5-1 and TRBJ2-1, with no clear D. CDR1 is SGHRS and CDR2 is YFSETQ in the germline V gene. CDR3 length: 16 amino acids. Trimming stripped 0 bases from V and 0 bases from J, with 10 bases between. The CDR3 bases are TGCGCCAGCAGCTTGGACCCACAGAACTCCTACAATGAGCAGTTCTTC. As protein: CASSLDPQNSYNEQFF.

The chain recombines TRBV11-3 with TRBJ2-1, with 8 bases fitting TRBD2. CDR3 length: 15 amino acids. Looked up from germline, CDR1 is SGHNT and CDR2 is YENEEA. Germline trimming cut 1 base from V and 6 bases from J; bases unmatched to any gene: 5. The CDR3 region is CASSLGAGERNEQFF. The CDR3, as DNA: TGTGCCAGCAGCTTAGGAGCGGGAGAACGCAATGAGCAGTTCTTC.

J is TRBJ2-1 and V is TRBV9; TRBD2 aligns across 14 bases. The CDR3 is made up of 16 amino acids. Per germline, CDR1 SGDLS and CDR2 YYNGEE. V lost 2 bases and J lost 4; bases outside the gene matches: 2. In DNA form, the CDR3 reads TGTGCCAGCAGCGTCGGACTAGCGGGGGGTTACAATGAGCAGTTCTTC. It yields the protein CASSVGLAGGYNEQFF.

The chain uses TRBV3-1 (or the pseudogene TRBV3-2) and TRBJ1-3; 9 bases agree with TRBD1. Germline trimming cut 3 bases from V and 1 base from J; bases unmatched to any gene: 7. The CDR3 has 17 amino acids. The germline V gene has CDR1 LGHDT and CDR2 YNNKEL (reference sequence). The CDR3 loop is CASSQGTGLPSGNTIYF. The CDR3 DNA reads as TGTGCCAGCAGCCAGGGGACAGGGCTACCGTCTGGAAACACCATATATTTT.

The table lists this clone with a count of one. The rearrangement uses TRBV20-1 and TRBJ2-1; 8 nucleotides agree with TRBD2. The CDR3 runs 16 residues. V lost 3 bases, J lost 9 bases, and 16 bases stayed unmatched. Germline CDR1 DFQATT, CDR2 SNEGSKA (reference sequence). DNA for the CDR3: TGCAGTGCTAGTCTGCCCCTAGTCGGGGGGGCGGGTGAGCAGTTCTTC. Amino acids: CSASLPLVGGAGEQFF.

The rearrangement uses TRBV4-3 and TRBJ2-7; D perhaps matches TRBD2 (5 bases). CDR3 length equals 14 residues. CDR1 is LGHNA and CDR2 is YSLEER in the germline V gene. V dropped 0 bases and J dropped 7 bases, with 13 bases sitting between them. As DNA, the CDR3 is TGCGCCAGCAGCCAAGATCAAAGGAGCGGTGAGCAGTACTTC. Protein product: CASSQDQRSGEQYF.

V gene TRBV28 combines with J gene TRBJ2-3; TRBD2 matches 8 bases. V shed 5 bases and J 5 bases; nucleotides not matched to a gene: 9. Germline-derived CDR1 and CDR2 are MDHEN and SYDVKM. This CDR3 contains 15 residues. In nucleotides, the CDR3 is TGTGCCAGCAGTGAGCTCCGGGAGGGAGGAGATACGCAGTATTTT. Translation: CASSELREGGDTQYF.